Here is one T cell receptor beta chain with its context. CDR1 MDHEN and CDR2 SYDVKM come from the germline V gene. CDR3 length: 13 residues. With 3 bases removed from V and 4 bases from J, the gap between germline ends came to 9 bases. Using immunoSEQ multiplex PCR, the repertoire was profiled, and TCRdb retains in-frame clones only, with some absent. The sample includes some 170,000 clones, 92% of them seen just once. The record originates from a study of T cell responses to AZD1222 COVID-19 vaccine. This receptor was obtained from an adult who received the AZD1222 COVID-19 vaccine. The chain uses TRBV28 and TRBJ1-2, with D perhaps TRBD1 (6 bases). The material sequenced was peripheral blood, taken 28 days after the second AZD1222 dose. The DNA for the CDR3 is TGTGCCAGCAGTTTTGGGGGCCCCTATGGCTACACCTTC. Translation: CASSFGGPYGYTF.